The 11 T cell receptor beta chains below were found in one sample sequenced in a study of CD4+ T cells in melanoma. The assay was immunoSEQ multiplex PCR, and TCRdb's table has in-frame clones only and misses some. The sample lists over 100,000 clones, around 92% occurring once. Sequencing used peripheral blood. The receptor set was obtained from a human donor with melanoma.

CDR3 DNA: TGTGCCAGCAGTTACTCTGGGACAGACTATGGCTACACCTTC. The encoded protein is CASSYSGTDYGYTF. The chain is built from TRBV6-6 and TRBJ1-2; 7 bases match TRBD1. V trimming: 0 bases; J trimming: 3 bases; junction bases outside the gene matches: 1. CDR1 is MNHNY, CDR2 SVGAGI, per germline (reference sequence). The CDR3 runs to 14 residues.

The J gene is TRBJ2-5, the V gene TRBV5-8; D assignment may be TRBD1 or TRBD2 (6 bases each). The CDR3 totals 16 residues. Germline V CDR1 and CDR2: SGHTS, YDEGEE. The V and J ends lost 1 base and 5 bases respectively, with 18 bases between them. The CDR3 reads CASSLSPRGPWETQYF. The DNA for the CDR3 is TGTGCCAGCAGCTTGTCCCCTCGGGGGCCTTGGGAGACCCAGTACTTC.

V is TRBV29-1 and J is TRBJ2-1; D ambiguous. The CDR3 runs 11 residues. Germline V gene data show CDR1 as SQVTM and CDR2 as ANQGSEA. The ends were cut back, 1 base at V and 4 bases at J, with 2 bases in the middle. In DNA form, the CDR3 reads TGCAGCGTTGAAGTTTACAATGAGCAGTTCTTC. Residues: CSVEVYNEQFF.

The J gene is TRBJ2-5, the V gene TRBV19; 7 bases fit TRBD2. Germline CDR1 LNHDA, CDR2 SQIVND (reference sequence). V dropped 3 bases and J dropped 0; count of bases not matched to a gene: 1. CDR3 length equals 14 residues. In nucleotides, the CDR3 is TGTGCCAGTAGTATGGGACTACACCAAGAGACCCAGTACTTC. It specifies CASSMGLHQETQYF.

This clone was seen only a few times. Other DNA sequences in this sample translate to the same CDR3. This chain uses TRBV19 with TRBJ2-3; no definite D call. V shed 3 bases and J shed 3 bases, with 4 bases lying between them. Germline V gene lookup returns CDR1 LNHDA and CDR2 SQIVND (reference sequence). The CDR3 covers 12 residues. As DNA, the CDR3 is TGTGCCAGTAGTATCGGAACAGATACGCAGTATTTT. Encoded protein: CASSIGTDTQYF.

The rearrangement uses TRBV7-8 and TRBJ1-4; D is unclear. Germline V gene sequence: CDR1 SGHVS, CDR2 FQNEAQ. The CDR3 has 15 residues. Trimming took off 4 bases at V and 1 base at J, with 10 bases between the two ends. The CDR3 loop reads CASSSRGRTNEKLFF. CDR3 nucleotide sequence: TGTGCCAGCAGCTCAAGAGGTCGAACTAATGAAAAACTGTTTTTT.

The chain couples TRBV7-6 to TRBJ1-5; D is possibly TRBD1 (5 bases). Germline values: CDR1 SGHVS, CDR2 FNYEAQ. The CDR3 is 13 amino acids. Trimming shortened V by 0 bases and J by 7 bases, and 7 bases separated the two germline ends. CDR3 DNA: TGTGCCAGCAGCTTAGCGGGGGGGCAGCCCCAGCATTTT. Its translation: CASSLAGGQPQHF.

The rearrangement joins TRBV7-9 to TRBJ2-1, with D uncertain. Per the germline V gene, CDR1 is SEHNR and CDR2 is FQNEAQ (reference sequence). CDR3 length equals 13 residues. V was cut by 0 bases and J by 8 bases, with 8 bases left in between. DNA for the CDR3: TGTGCCAGCAGCTTAGCGGGTAGGGATGAGCAGTTCTTC. It codes for CASSLAGRDEQFF.

The chain joins TRBV9 to TRBJ2-2; 7 bases align to TRBD2. With 0 bases clipped from V and 2 bases from J, the junction kept 7 bases outside the gene matches. The CDR3 runs 17 residues. The germline V gene has CDR1 SGDLS and CDR2 YYNGEE. The CDR3 protein is CASSVGGRGGNTGELFF. The CDR3 DNA is TGTGCCAGCAGCGTAGGAGGACGCGGGGGTAACACCGGGGAGCTGTTTTTT.

CDR3 in DNA: TGTGCCAGCAGCTTGGACGTCTACAATGAGCAGTTCTTC. Its translation is CASSLDVYNEQFF. The V and J genes are TRBV5-4 and TRBJ2-1; D remains ambiguous. Trimming shortened V by 0 bases and J by 3 bases, and 4 bases separated the two germline ends. The CDR3 is made up of 13 amino acids. Germline CDR1 and CDR2: SGHNT and YYREEE (reference sequence).

The V call is TRBV19, the J call TRBJ2-3; tentatively, D is TRBD1 or TRBD2 (5 bases each). The CDR3 is made up of 21 amino acids. In germline, CDR1 is LNHDA, CDR2 SQIVND (reference sequence). V shed 5 bases and J shed 3 bases, with 33 bases lying between them. The CDR3 bases are TGTGCCAGTAGTTCGCTCCGGGGTCTCTCCTTTGGGGGAGAAAGTACAGATACGCAGTATTTT. Amino acid sequence: CASSSLRGLSFGGESTDTQYF.